This T cell receptor beta chain was sequenced during a study of shared clonotypes between healthy human individuals. This CDR3 has 16 residues. Trimming took off 1 base at V and 6 bases at J, with 18 bases between the two ends. Germline lookup yields CDR1 SGHAT and CDR2 FQNNGV. Evenly divided among several immunoSEQ plates was the genomic DNA of each subset. Libraries were prepared by immunoSEQ multiplex PCR; TCRdb keeps only in-frame clonotypes and omits some of them. The data show roughly 770,000 clones, with about 97% seen just once and about 0.25% held by the top ten. The table lists this clone with a count of one. CD8 cells classed as naive were CD45RO-negative and positively selected for CCR7, excluding terminally differentiated effector memory CD45RA+ cells. All donors were Caucasian adults living in Nashville, Tennessee.

This TCR derives from a man aged 25 to 40 in good health. Input material: naive CD8+ T cells sorted from blood. The gene calls are TRBV11-2 and TRBJ1-1; a possible D gene is TRBD1 (6 bases). CDR3 region: CASSLVSGALIPEAFF. The CDR3 nucleotides read TGTGCCAGCAGCTTAGTATCGGGGGCCCTGATTCCTGAAGCTTTCTTT.